This T cell receptor (beta chain) was recovered during a study of radiation and T cells in renal cell carcinoma. The sample's time point: baseline pretreatment blood. Treatment denoted: 15 Gy SBRT to primary tumor, nephrectomy 4 weeks later. Serial blood draws occurred at baseline and 2 and 4 weeks post-SBRT. Produced via immunoSEQ multiplex PCR; TCRdb's table is partial and in-frame only. The table has about 91,000 clones, roughly four fifths seen once. The specimen was blood, collected from a patient whose treatment included radiotherapy and nephrectomy. The TCR was taken from a man between 60 and 75 years old with renal cell carcinoma.

The CDR3 nucleotides read TGTGCCAGCTCACCACGGGCCCCTGGGGGTTACGAGCAGTACTTC. It codes for CASSPRAPGGYEQYF. The rearrangement links TRBV18 to TRBJ2-7; possibly TRBD1 or TRBD2 for D (5 bases each). V was shortened by 1 base and J by 4 bases, with 14 bases between the two germline ends. Germline values: CDR1 KGHSH, CDR2 LQKENI. The CDR3 is 15 amino acids.